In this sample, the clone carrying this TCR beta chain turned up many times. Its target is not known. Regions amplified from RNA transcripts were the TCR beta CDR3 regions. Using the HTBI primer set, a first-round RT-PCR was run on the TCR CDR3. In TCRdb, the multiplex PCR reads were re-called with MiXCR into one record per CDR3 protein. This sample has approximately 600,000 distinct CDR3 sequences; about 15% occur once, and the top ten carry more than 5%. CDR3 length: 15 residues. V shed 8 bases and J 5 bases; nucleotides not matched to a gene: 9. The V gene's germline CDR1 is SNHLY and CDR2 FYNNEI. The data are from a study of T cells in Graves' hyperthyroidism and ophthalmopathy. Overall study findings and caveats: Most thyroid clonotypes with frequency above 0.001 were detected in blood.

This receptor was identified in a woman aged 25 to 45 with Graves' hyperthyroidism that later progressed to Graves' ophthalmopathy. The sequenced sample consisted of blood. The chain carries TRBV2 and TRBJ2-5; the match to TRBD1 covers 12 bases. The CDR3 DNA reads TGTGCCAGCGGCCACACCGGGACAGGGGGCGAGACCCAGTACTTC. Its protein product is CASGHTGTGGETQYF.